The rows below give T cell receptor beta chains drawn from one sample of a study of blood T cell repertoires in COVID-19. Profiling relied on immunoSEQ multiplex PCR, and the TCRdb table lists in-frame clones only, not all of them. The table lists 130,000 to 150,000 clones, about 85% of them singletons. Sequences were obtained from peripheral blood. These receptors were obtained from a woman aged 70-85 years with COVID-19, enrolled during active disease. Both conserved end residues are part of each CDR3. D genes are given only for firm matches. Size is omitted from some rows. Given values are once, few, many or a class for expanded clones.

d_gene	v_gene	j_gene	abundance	CDR3aa	CDR3nt
-	TRBV9	TRBJ1-3	-	CASSVEPGSSGNTIYF	TGTGCCAGCAGCGTAGAACCGGGATCCTCTGGAAACACCATATATTTT
-	TRBV6-6	TRBJ1-5	-	CASSNGGSGQPQHF	TGTGCCAGCAGTAACGGGGGGTCCGGGCAGCCCCAGCATTTT
TRBD2	TRBV7-2	TRBJ2-1	-	CASTGTSGGLRGHEQFF	TGTGCCAGCACGGGGACTAGCGGGGGGCTACGAGGTCATGAGCAGTTCTTC
-	TRBV29-1	TRBJ2-5	-	CSVKNQRKETQYF	TGCAGCGTCAAAAACCAGCGGAAGGAGACCCAGTACTTC
TRBD2	TRBV6-2/TRBV6-3	TRBJ2-1	-	CASSYGLAGDPYNEQFF	TGTGCCAGCAGTTACGGACTAGCGGGGGACCCCTACAATGAGCAGTTCTTC
TRBD1	TRBV29-1	TRBJ1-5	-	CSVQQGSSQPQHF	TGCAGCGTCCAACAGGGGTCGAGTCAGCCCCAGCATTTT
TRBD1	TRBV30	TRBJ1-5	-	CAWSGGQGKDQPQHF	TGTGCCTGGAGTGGAGGACAGGGTAAGGATCAGCCCCAGCATTTT
-	TRBV2	TRBJ1-2	-	CASRPPLATSDFYGYTF	TGTGCCAGCAGACCACCCTTGGCGACTTCGGACTTCTATGGCTACACCTTC
TRBD1	TRBV12-3/TRBV12-4	TRBJ1-1	-	CASSLEQGAQAFF	TGTGCCAGCAGTTTAGAACAGGGGGCACAAGCTTTCTTT
TRBD2	TRBV3-1/TRBV3-2	TRBJ2-1	few	CASSQPTSGGLNEQFF	TGTGCCAGCAGCCAACCGACTAGCGGGGGACTAAATGAGCAGTTCTTC
-	TRBV7-2	TRBJ2-1	-	CASSSGVSSNEQFF	TGTGCCAGCAGCTCAGGGGTATCAAGCAATGAGCAGTTCTTC
-	TRBV18	TRBJ1-3	-	CASSPPQGTIYF	TGTGCCAGCTCACCACCACAGGGTACCATATATTTT
-	TRBV7-9	TRBJ1-1	-	CASSAPKHTEAFF	TGTGCCAGCAGCGCCCCCAAGCACACTGAAGCTTTCTTT
TRBD2	TRBV7-2	TRBJ2-7	-	CASSLHGTSGASYEQYF	TGTGCCAGCAGCCTCCACGGGACTAGCGGGGCATCCTACGAGCAGTACTTC
-	TRBV7-2	TRBJ1-3	-	CASSLAQGSGNTIYF	TGTGCCAGCAGCTTAGCACAGGGCTCTGGAAACACCATATATTTT
-	TRBV25-1	TRBJ1-1	once	CASSEWGGADEAFF	TGTGCCAGCAGTGAATGGGGAGGGGCCGATGAAGCTTTCTTT
TRBD1	TRBV5-4	TRBJ1-2	-	CASSLGDRAHGYTF	TGTGCCAGCAGCTTGGGGGACAGGGCACATGGCTACACCTTC
TRBD2	TRBV20-1	TRBJ2-3	-	CSASWGLAASTDTQYF	TGCAGTGCTAGTTGGGGACTAGCGGCGAGCACAGATACGCAGTATTTT
TRBD2	TRBV2	TRBJ2-6	-	CASSPFSASGGAAGANVLTF	TGTGCCAGCAGCCCCTTCTCGGCTAGCGGGGGGGCGGCTGGGGCCAACGTCCTGACTTTC
TRBD1	TRBV7-2	TRBJ1-5	-	CASSLGRDRNQPQHF	TGTGCCAGCAGCTTGGGCCGGGACAGGAATCAGCCCCAGCATTTT
-	TRBV5-6	TRBJ2-1	-	CASAPPGNNEQFF	TGTGCCAGCGCCCCCCCGGGAAACAATGAGCAGTTCTTC
-	TRBV10-3	TRBJ1-2	-	CAISAVNGYTF	TGTGCCATCAGTGCGGTCAATGGCTACACCTTC
-	TRBV12-3/TRBV12-4	TRBJ1-2	-	CASSLTGYGYTF	TGTGCCAGCAGTTTGACGGGCTATGGCTACACCTTC
-	TRBV6-6	TRBJ1-1	-	CASSHLNTEAFF	TGTGCCAGCAGCCACCTAAACACTGAAGCTTTCTTT
-	TRBV6-6	TRBJ2-2	-	CASSYSMGAGELFF	TGTGCCAGCAGTTACTCGATGGGAGCCGGGGAGCTGTTTTTT
-	TRBV7-3	TRBJ2-3	-	CASSPNRDTQYF	TGTGCCAGCAGCCCGAACAGGGATACGCAGTATTTT
-	TRBV5-1	TRBJ2-2	-	CASSLDSTALLTGELFF	TGCGCCAGCAGCTTGGATTCGACAGCGCTCCTCACCGGGGAGCTGTTTTTT
TRBD1	TRBV7-2	TRBJ1-5	once	CASSPDRGVGQPQHF	TGTGCCAGCAGCCCAGACAGGGGAGTAGGACAGCCCCAGCATTTT
TRBD1	TRBV7-2	TRBJ1-2	-	CASSLAPVGQGARGYTF	TGTGCCAGCAGCTTAGCCCCCGTAGGACAGGGGGCTCGGGGCTACACCTTC
TRBD1	TRBV4-1	TRBJ1-6	-	CASSQENRGYNSPLHF	TGCGCCAGCAGCCAAGAAAACAGGGGTTATAATTCACCCCTCCACTTT
TRBD2	TRBV5-1	TRBJ2-3	-	CASRTSGTQYF	TGCGCCAGCAGGACTAGCGGTACGCAGTATTTT
-	TRBV25-1	TRBJ1-2	few	CASVPQGFNYGYTF	TGTGCCAGCGTTCCGCAGGGGTTTAACTATGGCTACACCTTC
TRBD1	TRBV30	TRBJ1-3	-	CATGTGFSADTIYF	TGTGCCACGGGGACAGGGTTTTCAGCGGACACCATATATTTT
-	TRBV3-1/TRBV3-2	TRBJ2-3	-	CASSQVVGVTDTQYF	TGTGCCAGCAGCCAAGTTGTCGGGGTCACAGATACGCAGTATTTT
-	TRBV9	TRBJ1-2	-	CASSAQGGGKGYTF	TGTGCCAGCAGCGCTCAAGGGGGTGGCAAAGGCTACACCTTC
TRBD1	TRBV19	TRBJ1-1	-	CASRSGQGGTEAFF	TGTGCCAGTAGAAGCGGACAGGGCGGAACTGAAGCTTTCTTT
-	TRBV28	TRBJ2-3	-	CAAGQSGYTQYF	TGTGCCGCGGGACAGTCTGGGTATACGCAGTATTTT
-	TRBV28	TRBJ2-2	-	CASRSLSFGTGELFF	TGTGCCAGCAGGAGTCTGTCCTTCGGGACCGGGGAGCTGTTTTTT
TRBD2	TRBV5-1	TRBJ2-1	-	CASSLRASGGSNEQFF	TGCGCCAGCAGCTTGAGGGCTAGCGGGGGGAGCAATGAGCAGTTCTTC
-	TRBV28	TRBJ1-2	-	CAALRGGGYTF	TGTGCCGCGTTGAGGGGGGGAGGCTACACCTTC